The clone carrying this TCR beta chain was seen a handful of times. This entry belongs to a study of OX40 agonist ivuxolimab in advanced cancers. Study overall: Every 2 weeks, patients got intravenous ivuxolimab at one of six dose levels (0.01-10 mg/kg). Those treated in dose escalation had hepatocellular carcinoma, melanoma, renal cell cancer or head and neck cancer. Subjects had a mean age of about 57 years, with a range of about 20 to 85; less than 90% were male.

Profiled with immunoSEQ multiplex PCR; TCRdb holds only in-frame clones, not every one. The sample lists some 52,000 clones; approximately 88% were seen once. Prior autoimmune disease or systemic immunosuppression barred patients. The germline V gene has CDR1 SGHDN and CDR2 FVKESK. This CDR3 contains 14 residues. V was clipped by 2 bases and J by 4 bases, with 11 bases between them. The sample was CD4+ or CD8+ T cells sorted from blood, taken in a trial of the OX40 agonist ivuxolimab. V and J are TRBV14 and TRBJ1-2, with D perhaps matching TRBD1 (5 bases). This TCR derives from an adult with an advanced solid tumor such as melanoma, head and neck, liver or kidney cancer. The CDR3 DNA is TGTGCCAGCAGCCAACAGGGACCTACCTATGGCTACACCTTC. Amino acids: CASSQQGPTYGYTF.